This TCR beta chain was captured by sequencing in a study of T-cell reconstitution after alpha-beta-depleted transplantation in children. Details on this clonotype: Its antigen is not identified.

The CDR3 length is 14 residues. Germline CDR1 and CDR2: SGHKS and YYEKEE (reference sequence). The germline V and J ends were trimmed by 4 bases and 0 bases, with 8 bases remaining between them. TCRbeta library construction was performed incorporating unique molecular identifiers. MiXCR was run by TCRdb on the PCR reads, yielding one entry per CDR3 protein. The sample includes a few hundred thousand distinct CDR3 sequences, 20% to 30% of them seen just once. The study's findings and limits: One year post-transplant, T-cell counts and diversity were largely derived from T cells produced anew. Reported findings indicate that, about two months after transplant, alpha-beta T cells came from several hundred expanded clones, which were derived from non-depleted graft cells.

The chain carries TRBV5-5 and TRBJ1-3, with a possible D match to TRBD1 (5 bases). The receptor was derived from a boy under two years old with Wiskott-Aldrich syndrome, due to receive a stem cell transplant. The specimen was PBMCs, collected before TCRalphabeta/CD19-depleted stem cell transplant. CDR3 loop: CASSRQLSGNTIYF. DNA for the CDR3: TGTGCCAGCAGCCGACAGCTCTCTGGAAACACCATATATTTT.